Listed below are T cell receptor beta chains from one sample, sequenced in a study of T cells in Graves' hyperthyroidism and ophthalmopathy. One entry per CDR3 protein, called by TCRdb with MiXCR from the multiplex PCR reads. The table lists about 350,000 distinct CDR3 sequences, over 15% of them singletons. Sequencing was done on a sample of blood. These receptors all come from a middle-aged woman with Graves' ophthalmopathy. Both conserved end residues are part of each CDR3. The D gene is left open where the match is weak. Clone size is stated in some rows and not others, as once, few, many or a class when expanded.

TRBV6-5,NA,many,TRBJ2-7,TGTGCCAGCAGTTGGAACAGGGACTACGAGCAGTACTTC,CASSWNRDYEQYF
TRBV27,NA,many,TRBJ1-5,TGTGCCAGCAGTTTACAAAGCAATCAGCCCCAGCATTTT,CASSLQSNQPQHF
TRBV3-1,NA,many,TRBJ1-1,TGTGCCAGCAGCCAAGATACGGGGAACACTGAAGCTTTCTTT,CASSQDTGNTEAFF
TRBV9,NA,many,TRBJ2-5,TGTGCCAGCAGCGTAGGAGGAGTGTACCAAGAGACCCAGTACTTC,CASSVGGVYQETQYF
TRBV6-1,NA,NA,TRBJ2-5,TGTGCCAGCACACTACAGCCCCAAGAGACCCAGTACTTC,CASTLQPQETQYF
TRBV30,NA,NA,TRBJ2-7,TGTGCCTGGGGCCGGGGATCGTACGAGCAGTACTTC,CAWGRGSYEQYF
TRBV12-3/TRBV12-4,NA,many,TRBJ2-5,TGTGCCAGCAGAGTTGCGTACCAAGAGACCCAGTACTTC,CASRVAYQETQYF
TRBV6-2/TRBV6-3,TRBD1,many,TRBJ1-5,TGTGCCAGCAGTTACTCGGGACAGGGCAATCAGCCCCAGCATTTT,CASSYSGQGNQPQHF
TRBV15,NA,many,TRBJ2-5,TGTGCCACCAGCAGAGATCTAGGAATGGGAGAGACCCAGTACTTC,CATSRDLGMGETQYF
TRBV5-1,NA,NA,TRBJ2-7,TGCGCCAGCAGCTTGGCCTCGGGTGGTGGCTCCTACGAGCAGTACTTC,CASSLASGGGSYEQYF
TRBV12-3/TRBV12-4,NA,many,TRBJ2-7,TGTGCCAGCAGTCTCGGGGCCAACTACGAGCAGTACTTC,CASSLGANYEQYF
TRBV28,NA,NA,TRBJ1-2,TGTGCCAGCAGTTTATCCGCAGGGTCTAACTATGGCTACACCTTC,CASSLSAGSNYGYTF
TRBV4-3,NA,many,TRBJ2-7,TGCGCCAGCAGCCAAGAAGCAGGGTACGAGCAGTACTTC,CASSQEAGYEQYF
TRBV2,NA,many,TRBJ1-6,TGTGCCAGCACCAATAATTCACCCCTCCACTTT,CASTNNSPLHF
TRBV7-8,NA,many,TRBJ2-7,TGTGCCAGCAGCCTATACACGGCACCGTACGAGCAGTACTTC,CASSLYTAPYEQYF
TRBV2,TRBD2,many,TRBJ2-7,TGTGCCAGCAGAGTAACTAGCGGGGCCCGGGGAAACGAGCAGTACTTC,CASRVTSGARGNEQYF
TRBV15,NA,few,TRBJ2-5,TGTGCCACCAGCAGAGATTTAGGGGACGGGAAGACCCAGTACTTC,CATSRDLGDGKTQYF
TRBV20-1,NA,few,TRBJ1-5,TGCAGTGCTAGGAGGGGAGAGGGTTTTCAGCCCCAGCATTTT,CSARRGEGFQPQHF
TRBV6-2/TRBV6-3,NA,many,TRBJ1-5,TGTGCCAGCAGTTCGGGGGAGCCCCAGCATTTT,CASSSGEPQHF
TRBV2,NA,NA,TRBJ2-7,TGTGCCAGCAGTGAAAGCCGACAGCGGGTGAGCTCCTACGAGCAGTACTTC,CASSESRQRVSSYEQYF
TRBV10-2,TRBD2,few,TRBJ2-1,TGCGCCAGCAGGGTAGCGGGAGGCAATGAGCAGTTCTTC,CASRVAGGNEQFF
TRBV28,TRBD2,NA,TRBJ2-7,TGTGCCAGCAGTACACGGACTAGCGGGAGAGTGGGCGAGCAGTACTTC,CASSTRTSGRVGEQYF
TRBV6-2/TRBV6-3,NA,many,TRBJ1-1,TGTGCCAGCAGTTACCGGCGAATATTCTTT,CASSYRRIFF
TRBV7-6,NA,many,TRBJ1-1,TGTGCCAGCAGCTCCTCGCCGGACAGCGCAAAGTGGGCTTTCTTT,CASSSSPDSAKWAFF
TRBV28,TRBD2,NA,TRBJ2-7,TGTGCCAGCCTCGGACTAGCGGGCCAAGTCGAGCAGTACTTC,CASLGLAGQVEQYF
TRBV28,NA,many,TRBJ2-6,TGTGCCACCTACAGGGACTCTGGGGCCAACGTCCTGACTTTC,CATYRDSGANVLTF
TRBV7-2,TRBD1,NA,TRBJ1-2,TGTGCCAGCAGCTACTCGACAGGGTTTGACTATGGCTACACCTTC,CASSYSTGFDYGYTF
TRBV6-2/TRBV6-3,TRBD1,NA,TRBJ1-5,TGTGCCAGCAGTGATACAGGGGGCAGACAGCCCCAGCATTTT,CASSDTGGRQPQHF
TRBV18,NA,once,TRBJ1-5,TGTGCCAGCTCACCACAGCCCTCAGATCAGCCCCAGCATTTT,CASSPQPSDQPQHF
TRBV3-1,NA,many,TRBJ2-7,TGTGCCAGCAGCCCTACGGATTACTACGAGCAGTACTTC,CASSPTDYYEQYF
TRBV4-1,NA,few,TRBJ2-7,TGCGCCAGCAGCCAGGTGATTGGTGGGCAAACAACCTCCTACGGGCAGTACTTC,CASSQVIGGQTTSYGQYF
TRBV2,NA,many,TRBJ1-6,TGTGCCAGCAGTGTTTATGAGAATTCACCCCTCCACTTT,CASSVYENSPLHF